This T cell receptor beta chain was observed in a study of Graves' ophthalmopathy and Graves' hyperthyroidism. Many counts were recorded for this clonotype. TCR beta CDR3 amplification used RNA transcripts. RT-PCR with HTBI primers came first, then second-round multiplex PCR. TCRdb analysed the multiplex PCR reads with MiXCR anew, one entry per CDR3 protein. The sample records some 350,000 distinct CDR3 sequences, 17% being singletons. V lost 4 bases and J 3 bases, leaving 12 bases between the germline ends. The CDR3 covers 14 residues. Germline V gives CDR1 LGHDT, CDR2 YNNKEL (reference sequence). This clonotype was sampled from an adult woman with stable Graves' hyperthyroidism. The chain uses TRBV3-1 and TRBJ1-2; no definite D call. The sample taken for sequencing was peripheral blood. The CDR3 nucleotides are TGTGCCAGCAGCCCTAGGACGGTACACTATGGCTACACCTTC. It translates to CASSPRTVHYGYTF. Looking up the rest from reference TRBV3-1 and TRBJ1-2 gives the full variable domain: DTAVSQTPKYLVTQMGNDKSIKCEQNLGHDTMYWYKQDSKKFLKIMFSYNNKELIINETVPNRFSPKSPDKAHLNLHINSLELGDSAVYFCASSPRTVHYGYTFGSGTRLTVV.